A selection of T cell receptor beta chains follows, all from one sample in a study of blood T cell repertoires in COVID-19. Only in-frame clones appear in the TCRdb table, and some are missing; sequencing was by immunoSEQ multiplex PCR. Here the sample spans 220,000 or so clones, 70% to 85% being singletons. The sequencing sample was made of peripheral blood. These TCRs come from a woman aged 80 or over with acute or convalescent COVID-19. Each CDR3 is given with its conserved first and last residue. A D gene is named only where the DNA matches it firmly. Clone size is stated in some rows and not others, as once, few, many or a class when expanded.

clone_size	cdr3_length	d_call	v_call	j_call	cdr3_nt	cdr3_aa
-	17	TRBD1	TRBV7-2	TRBJ1-4	TGTGCCAGCAGCTTAGTGGCCAGGGGGCATGGTAATGAAAAACTGTTTTTT	CASSLVARGHGNEKLFF
-	17	TRBD1	TRBV5-6	TRBJ1-5	TGTGCCAGCAGCACCCGCCGGACAGGGATAGGCAATCAGCCCCAGCATTTT	CASSTRRTGIGNQPQHF
-	14	-	TRBV7-3	TRBJ2-3	TGTGCCAGCAGCTTAACCCATAGCACAGATACGCAGTATTTT	CASSLTHSTDTQYF
once	16	-	TRBV7-2	TRBJ2-3	TGTGCCAGCAGCCGCCGGGGAGGGGGGATCACAGATACGCAGTATTTT	CASSRRGGGITDTQYF
-	16	TRBD2	TRBV20-1	TRBJ2-5	TGCAGTGCTAGTTGGAATAGCGGGAGATACGGGGAGACCCAGTACTTC	CSASWNSGRYGETQYF
-	14	-	TRBV18	TRBJ2-6	TGTGCCAGCTCACCCGCAGCTGGGGCCAACGTCCTGACTTTC	CASSPAAGANVLTF
-	18	TRBD2	TRBV16	TRBJ2-5	TGTGCCAGCAGCCAAATGGGACTAGCGGGCCTCACCCAAGAGACCCAGTACTTC	CASSQMGLAGLTQETQYF
-	15	-	TRBV19	TRBJ1-1	TGTGCCAGTAGTATAGTTCCAGGAGGGATCACTGAAGCTTTCTTT	CASSIVPGGITEAFF
-	11	-	TRBV7-8	TRBJ1-1	TGTGCCAGCAGCCCCGACTTTAGGGCTTTCTTT	CASSPDFRAFF
few	13	-	TRBV14	TRBJ1-1	TGTGCCAGCAGCCAAAACTGGAACACTGAAGCTTTCTTT	CASSQNWNTEAFF
-	13	-	TRBV7-2	TRBJ2-7	TGTGCCAGCAGGGCTTTGCGGTTCGACGAGCAGTACTTC	CASRALRFDEQYF
-	16	TRBD1	TRBV28	TRBJ1-5	TGTGCCAGCACCTTATGGGGACAGGGCTCAAATCAGCCCCAGCATTTT	CASTLWGQGSNQPQHF
-	14	TRBD1	TRBV27	TRBJ1-2	TGTGCCAGCAGGGGGACAGGGTTGGCCCAGGGCTACACCTTC	CASRGTGLAQGYTF
-	15	TRBD1	TRBV18	TRBJ1-2	TGTGCCAGCTCACCTGGGACAGGGAACGCCTATGGCTACACCTTC	CASSPGTGNAYGYTF
-	16	TRBD1	TRBV9	TRBJ2-5	TGTGCCAGCAGCGTAGCTGGGGCAGGGGGCGGAGAGACCCAGTACTTC	CASSVAGAGGGETQYF
-	16	TRBD2	TRBV4-1	TRBJ2-7	TGCGCCAGCAGCCAAGATCGTAGCGGGGGCTCCTACGAGCAGTACTTC	CASSQDRSGGSYEQYF
-	15	-	TRBV7-3	TRBJ2-6	TGTGCCAGCAGCCATGCAGGGGCTGGGGCCAACGTCCTGACTTTC	CASSHAGAGANVLTF
-	13	-	TRBV5-4	TRBJ2-1	TGTGCCAGCAGCTTGGGGCTAGTCAATGAGCAGTTCTTC	CASSLGLVNEQFF
-	16	TRBD2	TRBV6-5	TRBJ2-1	TGTGCCAGCAGTTACTCTCCGGGACTAGCGCATAATGAGCAGTTCTTC	CASSYSPGLAHNEQFF
-	14	-	TRBV3-1/TRBV3-2	TRBJ2-7	TGTGCCAGCAGCCCTTTAGGGGCCACTTACGAGCAGTACTTC	CASSPLGATYEQYF
-	14	-	TRBV18	TRBJ2-1	TGTGCCAGCTCACCAGGGGTGCGGGACAATGAGCAGTTCTTC	CASSPGVRDNEQFF
-	13	-	TRBV27	TRBJ1-2	TGTGCCAGCGATTTACGGGGGGAGGGTGGCTACACCTTC	CASDLRGEGGYTF
few	16	-	TRBV4-3	TRBJ2-1	TGCGCCAGCAGCCGTCAGGGATATCATCGGGACAATGAGCAGTTCTTC	CASSRQGYHRDNEQFF
-	12	-	TRBV6-5	TRBJ1-5	TGTGCCAGCACCCGACAAGCCCAGCCCCAGCATTTT	CASTRQAQPQHF
-	15	TRBD2	TRBV29-1	TRBJ2-2	TGCAGCGCCTACACTAGCGAGGCGAACACCGGGGAGCTGTTTTTT	CSAYTSEANTGELFF
-	15	TRBD2	TRBV19	TRBJ2-5	TGTGCCAGTAGTTTCCGACTAGCGGGTTCCGAGACCCAGTACTTC	CASSFRLAGSETQYF
-	15	-	TRBV28	TRBJ1-2	TGTGCCAGCAGTTTATTGTCGGTTACCATCCTTGGCTACACCTTC	CASSLLSVTILGYTF
-	14	TRBD1	TRBV6-2/TRBV6-3	TRBJ1-1	TGTGCCAGCAGTCTACAGGACAGGGGGACTGAAGCTTTCTTT	CASSLQDRGTEAFF
-	16	-	TRBV28	TRBJ1-6	TGTGCCAGCAGTTTATCCCCAGGGCGGTATAATTCACCCCTCCACTTT	CASSLSPGRYNSPLHF
-	16	-	TRBV9	TRBJ1-2	TGTGCCAGCAGCGTAGTAGACCGGAGCGGGGGATATGGCTACACCTTC	CASSVVDRSGGYGYTF
-	13	TRBD1	TRBV5-8	TRBJ2-5	TGTGCCAGCAGCTTGGGACAGGGAGAGACCCAGTACTTC	CASSLGQGETQYF